This entry lists 14 T cell receptor beta chains sequenced from one sample in a study of CD8 T cells in ankylosing spondylitis. The study's findings and limits: It appeared that ankylosing spondylitis blood was characterized by a TCR beta motif of fewer than ten highly homologous variants.

No antigens are known for them. Each CDR3 protein is one row after TCRdb ran MiXCR on the 5' RACE reads. The top ten hold 0.51% of the sample, which has about 800,000 distinct CDR3 sequences, 12% seen once. The sequenced sample consisted of blood, either unsorted or a sorted T cell fraction (not recorded which). These receptor sequences come from a male donor with ankylosing spondylitis.

V is TRBV25-1 and J is TRBJ2-7; D gene ambiguous. The germline V and J ends were trimmed by 10 bases and 2 bases, with 21 bases remaining between them. Germline V gives CDR1 MGHDK, CDR2 SYGVNS. There are 15 residues in the CDR3. In nucleotides, the CDR3 is TGTGCCACTCAGCTGGGTGGATGGGAAACCTACGAGCAGTACTTC. Translating gives CATQLGGWETYEQYF.

The V and J genes are TRBV20-1 and TRBJ2-3; 7 nucleotides agree with TRBD1. Trimming at V came to 0 bases and at J to 2 bases, leaving 2 bases not matched to a gene. The germline V gene has CDR1 DFQATT and CDR2 SNEGSKA (reference sequence). The CDR3 has 14 residues. The DNA of the CDR3 is TGCAGTGCTAGAGAGGGGACAGCCACAGATACGCAGTATTTT. Translation: CSAREGTATDTQYF.

This clonotype was recorded many times. The V gene is TRBV5-5, the J gene TRBJ2-3, with D hard to call. Germline V lookup: CDR1 SGHKS, CDR2 YYEKEE (reference sequence). The germline V and J ends were trimmed by 0 bases and 7 bases, with 6 bases remaining between them. The CDR3 runs to 12 residues. The CDR3 is CASSLESYTQYF. In DNA, the CDR3 is TGTGCCAGCAGCTTGGAGTCTTATACGCAGTATTTT. The variable domain in full, completed from reference TRBV5-5 and TRBJ2-3, reads DAGVTQSPTHLIKTRGQQVTLRCSPISGHKSVSWYQQVLGQGPQFIFQYYEKEERGRGNFPDRFSARQFPNYSSELNVNALLLGDSALYLCASSLESYTQYFGPGTRLTVL.

This clonotype came up many times. The chain has TRBV6-1 and TRBJ2-1; perhaps TRBD1 as D (6 bases). The V gene's germline CDR1 is MNHNS and CDR2 SASEGT. V shed 6 bases and J shed 8 bases, with 17 bases lying between them. The CDR3 is 14 residues long. The CDR3 nucleotides are TGTGCCAGCAGGCCGACAGGAGTTCAGGATGAGCAGTTCTTC. Protein: CASRPTGVQDEQFF.

The chain uses TRBV20-1 and TRBJ1-2, with D uncertain. The germline V and J ends were trimmed by 0 bases and 2 bases, with 7 bases remaining between them. The CDR3 totals 13 residues. CDR1 and CDR2 (germline): DFQATT, SNEGSKA (reference sequence). The DNA for the CDR3 is TGCAGTGCTAGAGATTCGAACAACTATGGCTACACCTTC. Translated: CSARDSNNYGYTF.

This clonotype was observed a few times. The J gene is TRBJ1-2, the V gene TRBV7-9, with D tentatively TRBD1 (5 bases). CDR1 SEHNR and CDR2 FQNEAQ come from the germline V gene (reference sequence). The CDR3 contains 11 residues. Trimming cost V 8 bases and J 7 bases, with 11 bases left between them. CDR3 DNA: TGTGCCAGCGGGGGGGAAGTTGGCTACACCTTC. This gives the protein CASGGEVGYTF.

This clonotype was seen only a few times. V and J are TRBV7-8 and TRBJ1-1; 7 bases match TRBD1. CDR1 SGHVS and CDR2 FQNEAQ come from the germline V gene. The trim removed 2 bases at V and 1 base at J, leaving 4 bases unmatched. The CDR3 covers 15 residues. The CDR3 nucleotides are TGTGCCAGCAGCTTATCGGGACAGTCGAACACTGAAGCTTTCTTT. It codes for CASSLSGQSNTEAFF.

This clonotype was observed a few times. The chain is built from TRBV4-2 and TRBJ2-3, with 10 bases fitting TRBD2. CDR1 is LGHNA and CDR2 is YNFKEQ in the germline V gene. With 3 bases clipped from V and 6 bases from J, the junction kept 12 bases outside the gene matches. CDR3 length: 17 residues. DNA of the CDR3: TGTGCCAGCAGCCAGAGTGGACTAGCGGCAGGAAGGGATACGCAGTATTTT. Protein: CASSQSGLAAGRDTQYF.

This clonotype was recorded a few times. The V gene is TRBV6-2 or TRBV6-3, the J gene TRBJ2-1, with a tentative D call TRBD1 (5 bases). V lost 6 bases to trimming and J lost 10 bases, with 10 bases between them. This CDR3 spans 11 amino acids. From germline, CDR1 is MNHEY and CDR2 SVGEGT. The CDR3 region has the DNA TGTGCCAGCAGCTCCCACAGGGAGCAGTTCTTC. This encodes CASSSHREQFF.

Ten or more counts support this clonotype. V is TRBV29-1 and J is TRBJ2-5, with D possibly TRBD2 on 6 matching bases. Germline values: CDR1 SQVTM, CDR2 ANQGSEA. V lost 6 bases and J lost 5, with 16 bases in between. This CDR3 comprises 13 residues. CDR3 DNA sequence: TGCAGCGTCCAAGTGGGTGGGGGGGAGACCCAGTACTTC. This translates into CSVQVGGGETQYF. Variable domain in full (rest from reference TRBV29-1 and TRBJ2-5): SAVISQKPSRDICQRGTSLTIQCQVDSQVTMMFWYRQQPGQSLTLIATANQGSEATYESGFVIDKFPISRPNLTFSTLTVSNMSPEDSSIYLCSVQVGGGETQYFGPGTRLLVL.

A word on this clonotype: The junction does not match germline at one end; this may be a read error. V is TRBV7-2 and J is TRBJ1-1; maybe TRBD1 (5 bases). Germline CDR1 is SGHTA and CDR2 is FQGNSA. This CDR3 spans 14 amino acids. In DNA, the CDR3 is TGTGCCAGCAGCTCCCTAGGGGCTTTATCTGAGGCTTTCTTT. It codes for CASSSLGALSEAFF.

Ten or more counts support this clonotype. J is TRBJ1-2 and V is TRBV5-1; D call uncertain. Germline values: CDR1 SGHRS, CDR2 YFSETQ. Between the trimmed V and J ends, which lost 0 bases and 8 bases, there was a span of 14 bases. The CDR3 totals 14 residues. The DNA of the CDR3 is TGCGCCAGCAGCTTGGCCCACACTGGAGGCGGCTACACCTTC. It yields the protein CASSLAHTGGGYTF.

This clonotype was seen more than once but under ten times. The chain links TRBV4-2 to TRBJ2-7, with a possible D match to TRBD1 (7 bases). Trimming pared 10 bases from V and 2 bases from J, leaving 12 bases between. The CDR3 length is 12 residues. Germline V lookup: CDR1 LGHNA, CDR2 YNFKEQ. The CDR3 is CATAGQPYEQYF. CDR3 coding DNA: TGTGCCACCGCGGGACAGCCCTACGAGCAGTACTTC.

Of note for this clonotype: One junction end does not reproduce the germline sequence, and a read error may be involved. V and J are TRBV5-6 and TRBJ2-5; TRBD1 is a possible D gene (6 bases). Per germline, CDR1 SGHDT and CDR2 YYEEEE. The CDR3 is 14 residues long. The CDR3 nucleotides read TGTGCCATCAGCCACGGGCAGGGGCAAGAGACCCAGTACTTC. Translating gives CAISHGQGQETQYF.